This T cell receptor (beta chain) was sequenced for a study of cytomegalovirus exposure and HLA in healthy donors. Overall study findings and caveats: The investigators catalogued 160 or so TCR beta chains as cytomegalovirus-associated. Clusters of TCRs from the first cohort tended to co-occur in the 90 to 150 validation repertoires (as a later analysis found). As was reported, the classifier diagnosed cytomegalovirus status with high specificity and sensitivity.

The CDR3 is 15 residues long. Germline V gene lookup returns CDR1 KGHSH and CDR2 LQKENI. V dropped 3 bases and J dropped 9; count of bases not matched to a gene: 9. The data were produced by immunoSEQ multiplex PCR, yet TCRdb's version contains in-frame clones alone and is incomplete. Seen here are 45,000 to 70,000 clones, more than 85% observed once, and the top ten hold under 7%. With respect to this clone: Its antigen remains unidentified.

The gene calls are TRBV18 and TRBJ2-1; TRBD2 matches at 9 bases. The sample taken for sequencing was PBMCs. The receptor was isolated from a woman between 18 and 30 years old in good health and CMV-seronegative. The CDR3 DNA follows: TGTGCCAGCTCACCGACCGGCGGGGGGGCCGGTGAGCAGTTCTTC. This sequence encodes CASSPTGGGAGEQFF. Drawing the rest from reference TRBV18 and TRBJ2-1, the complete variable domain is NAGVMQNPRHLVRRRGQEARLRCSPMKGHSHVYWYRQLPEEGLKFMVYLQKENIIDESGMPKERFSAEFPKEGPSILRIQQVVRGDSAAYFCASSPTGGGAGEQFFGPGTRLTVL.